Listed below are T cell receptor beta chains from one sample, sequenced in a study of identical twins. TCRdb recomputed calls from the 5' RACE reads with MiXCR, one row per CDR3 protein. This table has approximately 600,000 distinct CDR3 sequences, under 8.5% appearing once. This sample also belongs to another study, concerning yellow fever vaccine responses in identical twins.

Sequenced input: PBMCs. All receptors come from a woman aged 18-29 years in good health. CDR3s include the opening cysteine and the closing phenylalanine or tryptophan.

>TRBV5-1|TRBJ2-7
CASRVPGTAYEQYF
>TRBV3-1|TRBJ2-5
CASSQPTREETQYF
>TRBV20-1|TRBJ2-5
CSARDPGGGPSETQYF
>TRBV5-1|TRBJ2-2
CASSLGGLSNTGELFF
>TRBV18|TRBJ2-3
CASSPAGTSGGTDTQYF
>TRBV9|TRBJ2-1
CASSVGAEQFF
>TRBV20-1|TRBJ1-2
CSAPPDRVGGYTF
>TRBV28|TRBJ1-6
CASSVPFNSPLHF
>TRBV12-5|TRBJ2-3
CASGLVLGQFKDTQYF
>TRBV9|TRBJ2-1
CASSAHHGGGYNEQFF
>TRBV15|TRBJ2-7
CATSRDRQGVGYEQYF
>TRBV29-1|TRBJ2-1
CSVEASGRGGEQFF
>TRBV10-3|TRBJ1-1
CAISPRETGWDSPLF
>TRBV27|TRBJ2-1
CASSSPTGGHADEQFF
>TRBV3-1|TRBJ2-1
CASSQPRQGHNEQFF
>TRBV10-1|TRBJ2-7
CAIRRDSYEQYF
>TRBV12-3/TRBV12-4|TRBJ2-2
CASSGSANTGELFF